These 24 T cell receptor beta chains came from one sample sequenced in a study of blood T cell repertoires in COVID-19. Sequencing used immunoSEQ multiplex PCR; TCRdb keeps in-frame clones, though not all of them. The sample carries some 320,000 clones, about 87% recorded once. Sequenced sample: peripheral blood. The receptors come from a woman between 50 and 59 years old who had recovered from COVID-19.

The V gene is TRBV18, the J gene TRBJ1-5; D uncertain. Germline loops: CDR1 KGHSH, CDR2 LQKENI. This CDR3 spans 14 amino acids. V was cut by 1 base and J by 4 bases, with 8 bases left in between. This CDR3 reads CASSPQGANQPQHF. For the CDR3, the DNA is TGTGCCAGCTCACCACAGGGAGCTAATCAGCCCCAGCATTTT.

The chain has TRBV21-1 and TRBJ1-1. TRBV21-1 is a listed pseudogene. This CDR3 spans 14 amino acids. For the CDR3, the DNA is TGTGCCAGCAGCAAAGGGAGGGGGGGCACTGAAGCTTTCTTT. Residues: CASSKGRGGTEAFF.

The chain couples TRBV7-5 to TRBJ2-2; the D call TRBD2 from the table was never checked on the DNA. TRBV7-5 is a known pseudogene. The CDR3 contains 16 residues. This CDR3 is CARSSVGLAGTGELFF. The CDR3 region has the DNA TGTGCCAGAAGCTCCGTCGGACTAGCTGGCACCGGGGAGCTGTTTTTT.

The chain employs TRBV6-1 and TRBJ2-3; D not certain. CDR3 length equals 11 residues. V lost 2 bases to trimming and J lost 9 bases, with 6 bases between them. Germline assignment: CDR1 MNHNS and CDR2 SASEGT. The CDR3: CASSESRTQYF. The CDR3 coding sequence is TGTGCCAGCAGTGAAAGCAGGACGCAGTATTTT.

This clone was seen once. This chain links TRBV7-3 with TRBJ1-1; D remains ambiguous. V lost 5 bases and J 4 bases, leaving 23 bases between the germline ends. The germline gives CDR1 SGHTA, CDR2 FQGTGA. There are 17 residues in the CDR3. CDR3 residues: CASSPREGRSAGTEAFF. The CDR3 coding sequence is TGTGCCAGCAGCCCCCGAGAAGGTCGGTCGGCGGGCACTGAAGCTTTCTTT.

This rearrangement joins TRBV6-5 to TRBJ1-2; 7 nucleotides agree with TRBD1. Germline V gene sequence: CDR1 MNHEY, CDR2 SVGAGI. J gave up 7 bases and V 9 bases, and 17 bases lay outside the gene matches. The CDR3 runs to 15 residues. The CDR3 here is CASWRGLSGMSGYTF. CDR3 coding DNA: TGTGCCAGTTGGAGGGGGCTGTCTGGAATGAGTGGCTACACCTTC.

This clone occurred once. The chain combines TRBV30 with TRBJ1-4; D unresolved. This CDR3 contains 15 residues. CDR1 is GTSNPN and CDR2 is SVGIG in the germline V gene (reference sequence). The germline V and J ends were trimmed by 8 bases and 10 bases, with 26 bases remaining between them. CDR3 loop: CAGQENAGAGGKLFF. In DNA form, the CDR3 reads TGTGCCGGCCAGGAGAACGCCGGAGCGGGAGGAAAACTGTTTTTT.

CDR3 protein: CASFKETRELFF. The CDR3 coding sequence is TGTGCCAGCTTCAAGGAAACGAGGGAACTGTTTTTT. The rearrangement links TRBV6-5 to TRBJ1-4, with unresolved D. Looked up from germline, CDR1 is MNHEY and CDR2 is SVGAGI. This CDR3 is 12 amino acids long. The ends were cut back, 8 bases at V and 12 bases at J, with 16 bases in the middle.

The chain couples TRBV4-3 to TRBJ2-2, with D possibly matching TRBD2 (5 bases). The length of the CDR3 is 19 residues. V shed 0 bases and J shed 4 bases, with 21 bases lying between them. Germline CDR1 is LGHNA and CDR2 is YSLEER. The chain's CDR3 is CASSQDSRTVLEGTGELFF. The CDR3 DNA sequence: TGCGCCAGCAGCCAAGATAGCCGGACGGTCCTCGAGGGCACCGGGGAGCTGTTTTTT.

The rearrangement links TRBV6-5 to TRBJ1-6; 11 bases map to TRBD1. The germline CDR1 and CDR2 sequences are MNHEY and SVGAGI. There are 15 residues in the CDR3. With 2 bases clipped from V and 8 bases from J, the junction kept 2 bases outside the gene matches. The CDR3 DNA follows: TGTGCCAGCAGTTACGGACAGGGGGCGCATTCACCCCTCCACTTT. Its translation is CASSYGQGAHSPLHF.

The chain carries TRBV12-2 and TRBJ2-4; the table's D gene call, TRBD1, was not cross checked with the DNA. TRBV12-2 is shown as a pseudogene. The CDR3 is 14 residues long. In DNA, the CDR3 is TGTGCAAGTCGCTTTGACAGGGCCAAAAACATTCAGTACTTC. The encoded protein is CASRFDRAKNIQYF.

The chain links TRBV7-2 to TRBJ2-4, with D possibly matching TRBD2 (5 bases). V lost 2 bases and J lost 5, with 10 bases in between. The CDR3 is made up of 14 amino acids. The germline V gene has CDR1 SGHTA and CDR2 FQGNSA. CDR3 loop: CASSLSRGENIQYF. CDR3 sequence (DNA): TGTGCCAGCAGCTTATCACGGGGTGAAAACATTCAGTACTTC. The full variable domain, its missing parts supplied by reference TRBV7-2 and TRBJ2-4, is GAGVSQSPSNKVTEKGKDVELRCDPISGHTALYWYRQSLGQGLEFLIYFQGNSAPDKSGLPSDRFSAERTGGSVSTLTIQRTQQEDSAVYLCASSLSRGENIQYFGAGTRLSVL.

The chain is built from TRBV30 and TRBJ2-2, with D maybe TRBD2 (6 bases). Germline-derived CDR1 and CDR2 are GTSNPN and SVGIG (reference sequence). This CDR3 has 15 amino acids. Trimming pared 3 bases from V and 1 base from J, leaving 12 bases between. The CDR3 sequence: CAWRTRGLNTGELFF. In DNA form, the CDR3 reads TGTGCCTGGAGAACACGGGGGTTGAACACCGGGGAGCTGTTTTTT.

The chain uses TRBV28 and TRBJ1-6; D is unresolved. From germline, CDR1 is MDHEN and CDR2 SYDVKM. The CDR3 is 13 amino acids. V gave up 2 bases and J gave up 7 bases, with 6 bases separating them. For the CDR3, the DNA is TGTGCCAGCAGTTTAGTGGCCAATTCACCCCTCCACTTT. Protein: CASSLVANSPLHF. The full variable domain, with the rest looked up from reference TRBV28 and TRBJ1-6, is DVKVTQSSRYLVKRTGEKVFLECVQDMDHENMFWYRQDPGLGLRLIYFSYDVKMKEKGDIPEGYSVSREKKERFSLILESASTNQTSMYLCASSLVANSPLHFGNGTRLTVT.

In its sample, this clone was seen once. The chain joins TRBV19 to TRBJ2-2; tentative D call: TRBD2 (5 bases). Germline CDR1 reads LNHDA; CDR2 reads SQIVND (reference sequence). Trimming stripped 5 bases from V and 0 bases from J, with 13 bases between. The CDR3 length is 16 residues. The CDR3 DNA sequence: TGTGCCAGTAGTTTGCCGGGATCCGCGAACACCGGGGAGCTGTTTTTT. Translation: CASSLPGSANTGELFF.

The CDR3 DNA sequence: TGTGCCACCAGCAGTGGACGGGCTGGGAGGCCCCAGCATTTT. It codes for CATSSGRAGRPQHF. This rearrangement joins TRBV15 to TRBJ1-5; unclear D gene. Germline values: CDR1 LNHNV, CDR2 YYDKDF (reference sequence). Trimming left V 3 bases short and J 9 bases short, with 15 bases between. The CDR3 spans 14 residues.

This clone turned up a few times. The chain couples TRBV27 to TRBJ2-7, with 11 bases matching TRBD2. The CDR3 runs 17 residues. V lost 6 bases and J lost 2; bases outside the gene matches: 12. The germline gives CDR1 MNHEY, CDR2 SMNVEV (reference sequence). Here the CDR3 DNA reads TGTGCCAGCAGACGTAGGTCCGGGACTAGCGGCACCTACGAGCAGTACTTC. Its protein product is CASRRRSGTSGTYEQYF.

The chain is built from TRBV29-1 and TRBJ2-7; unclear D gene. The CDR3 spans 12 residues. V was clipped by 4 bases and J by 0 bases, with 7 bases between them. Germline V gene lookup returns CDR1 SQVTM and CDR2 ANQGSEA. The CDR3 DNA is TGCAGCGTTGGGAACAGCTCCTACGAGCAGTACTTC. It specifies CSVGNSSYEQYF.

This rearrangement joins TRBV18 to TRBJ2-7, with 12 bases fitting TRBD2. Germline CDR1 KGHSH, CDR2 LQKENI. V shed 3 bases, J shed 6 bases, and the junction held 12 bases outside the gene matches. The CDR3 loop spans 17 amino acids. The CDR3 nucleotides read TGTGCCAGCTCACCTCTAGTCGCGACTAGCGGGGGAACCGAGCAGTACTTC. Translating gives CASSPLVATSGGTEQYF.

The rearrangement links TRBV5-6 to TRBJ2-5, with 8 bases fitting TRBD1. With V trimmed by 2 bases and J by 8 bases, 5 bases remained unmatched. The germline V gene encodes CDR1 SGHDT and CDR2 YYEEEE. The CDR3 consists of 13 residues. CDR3 sequence reads: CASSLPTGVTQYF. DNA for the CDR3: TGTGCCAGCAGCTTACCGACAGGGGTAACCCAGTACTTC.

The chain links TRBV7-2 to TRBJ2-7; 14 nucleotides agree with TRBD2. This CDR3 spans 17 amino acids. Trimming cost V 1 base and J 4 bases; bases outside gene matches: 6. CDR1 is SGHTA and CDR2 is FQGNSA in the germline V gene. The DNA for the CDR3 is TGTGCCAGCAGCTTAGTGGCGGGACTAGCGGGGGAGTACGAGCAGTACTTC. It yields the protein CASSLVAGLAGEYEQYF.

The J gene is TRBJ1-1, the V gene TRBV18, with no clear D. CDR3 length: 14 residues. CDR1 KGHSH and CDR2 LQKENI come from the germline V gene. Trimming cost V 2 bases and J 2 bases, with 9 bases left between them. CDR3 sequence reads: CASSPIGGNTEAFF. The CDR3 region has the DNA TGTGCCAGCTCACCAATCGGCGGTAACACTGAAGCTTTCTTT. Full variable domain (rest looked up from reference TRBV18 and TRBJ1-1): NAGVMQNPRHLVRRRGQEARLRCSPMKGHSHVYWYRQLPEEGLKFMVYLQKENIIDESGMPKERFSAEFPKEGPSILRIQQVVRGDSAAYFCASSPIGGNTEAFFGQGTRLTVV.

V usage is TRBV6-1 and J usage is TRBJ1-5; 7 bases map to TRBD1. Unmatched junction bases numbered 16, after V lost 3 bases and J lost 8 bases. Germline loops: CDR1 MNHNS, CDR2 SASEGT. The CDR3 sequence is 17 residues long. CDR3 DNA: TGTGCCAGCAGTGACCTACCGGACAGGTACGCGGTGGAGCCCCAGCATTTT. Translated, it gives CASSDLPDRYAVEPQHF.

This clone was seen only a few times. This CDR3 is CASSSPGGGPQHF. CDR3 bases: TGTGCCAGCAGTTCGCCCGGGGGTGGGCCCCAGCATTTT. The chain combines TRBV2 with TRBJ1-5; D possibly corresponds to TRBD1 (5 bases). V lost 5 bases, J lost 9 bases, and 14 bases lay in between. The CDR3 covers 13 residues. Germline lookup yields CDR1 SNHLY and CDR2 FYNNEI.